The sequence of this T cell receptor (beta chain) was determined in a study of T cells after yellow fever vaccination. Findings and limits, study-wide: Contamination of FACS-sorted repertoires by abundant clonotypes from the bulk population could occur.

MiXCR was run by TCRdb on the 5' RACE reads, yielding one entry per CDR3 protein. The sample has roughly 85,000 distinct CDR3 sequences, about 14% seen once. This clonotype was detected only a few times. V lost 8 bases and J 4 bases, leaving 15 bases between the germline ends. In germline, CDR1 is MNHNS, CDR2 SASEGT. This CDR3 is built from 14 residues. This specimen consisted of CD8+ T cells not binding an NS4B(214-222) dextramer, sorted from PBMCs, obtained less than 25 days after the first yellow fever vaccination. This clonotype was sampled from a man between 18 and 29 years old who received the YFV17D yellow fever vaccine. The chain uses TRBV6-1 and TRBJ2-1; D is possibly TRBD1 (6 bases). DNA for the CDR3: TGTGCCAGCCTTGGTGGGGGCAAGTACAATGAGCAGTTCTTC. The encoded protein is CASLGGGKYNEQFF.